Listed below are T cell receptor beta chains from one sample, sequenced in a study of CD8+ T cells in alopecia areata. Clones were sequenced by immunoSEQ multiplex PCR, and TCRdb holds only the in-frame ones, with some missing. The sample contains fewer than 250,000 clones, less than 50% of which appear only once. Here the sequenced sample was CD4+ T cells sorted from blood, taken at approximately week 39, from a patient treated with tofacitinib. These receptor sequences come from a human donor with alopecia areata. The CDR3 runs from the conserved cysteine through the conserved F or W. Fields, in order: J gene, V gene, CDR3 protein.

TRBJ1-5,TRBV6-5,CASSLDRGLNQPQHF
TRBJ2-3,TRBV4-1,CASSRQLGAADTQYF
TRBJ2-1,TRBV5-1,CASSFRWGDEQFF
TRBJ2-6,TRBV7-2,CASSPQEQTGVGANVLTF
TRBJ2-3,TRBV30,CAWSLGRSDTQYF
TRBJ1-4,TRBV29-1,CSVASGTGEKLFF
TRBJ2-7,TRBV23-1,CASSQSGLAAPYEQYF
TRBJ2-2,TRBV9,CASSAGSGRELFF
TRBJ2-2,TRBV5-1,CASSLEGNVGTGELFF
TRBJ2-7,TRBV28,CASSPRGGKAYEQYF
TRBJ1-4,TRBV5-1,CASSLRSTNEKLFF
TRBJ2-7,TRBV10-3,CAITLAPSSYEQYF
TRBJ2-1,TRBV6-6,CASSYRGLNEQFF
TRBJ2-7,TRBV7-2,CASSPTGTSGYEQYF
TRBJ2-1,TRBV6-6,CASSYSNEQFF
TRBJ2-1,TRBV5-4,CASSLARAGGSRNEQFF
TRBJ1-2,TRBV29-1,CSVDSGGRANYGYTF
TRBJ2-1,TRBV7-3,CASSRGRAGEQFF
TRBJ1-1,TRBV6-1,CASSAQGNTEAFF
TRBJ1-1,TRBV29-1,CSVYRGGVNTEAFF
TRBJ2-2,TRBV4-1,CASSQGPREYWTGELFF
TRBJ2-7,TRBV25-1,CASGPQGYEQYF
TRBJ2-2,TRBV30,CARMGNTGELFF
TRBJ1-1,TRBV23-1,CASSQIIQEYTEAFF
TRBJ1-2,TRBV5-6,CASQPQGIYGYTF
TRBJ2-7,TRBV11-2,CASSPISAGEQYF
TRBJ2-5,TRBV2,CASSEAYSSYRTQYF
TRBJ2-5,TRBV10-3,CAIGFKTSGGMGETQYF
TRBJ2-4,TRBV19,CASSIHRGVAKNIQYF
TRBJ1-1,TRBV7-2,CASSLSPGGGTEAFF
TRBJ2-6,TRBV27,CASSFFGADGANVLTF
TRBJ2-5,TRBV29-1,CSVTSDQETQYF
TRBJ2-3,TRBV5-1,CASSSDRVTDTQYF
TRBJ2-7,TRBV7-9,CASSRGSYEQYF
TRBJ1-1,TRBV27,CASSPDRGARTEAFF
TRBJ2-1,TRBV30,CAWSVNLAGREQFF
TRBJ2-1,TRBV7-8,CASGPNYNEQFF
TRBJ1-1,TRBV7-2,CASSLERDTEAFF
TRBJ2-5,TRBV6-1,CASRDRAQETQYF
TRBJ1-1,TRBV6-5,CASSYSGVAEAFF
TRBJ1-1,TRBV11-2,CASSRSDTNTEAFF
TRBJ2-7,TRBV5-1,CASSQVPSMHQPYEQYF
TRBJ2-1,TRBV7-9,CASSLAGSTAGGDEQFF
TRBJ2-2,TRBV23-1,CARLFGDFDNTGELFF
TRBJ2-2,TRBV7-3,CASSNRGGGAGELFF
TRBJ1-1,TRBV29-1,CSVEVGQGTEAFF
TRBJ1-2,TRBV11-2,CASSLGQGANGYTF